A single T cell receptor beta chain is shown here with its context. V lost 6 bases, J lost 2 bases, and 6 bases stayed unmatched. This CDR3 is 14 amino acids long. The germline CDR1 and CDR2 sequences are SGDLS and YYNGEE. Per the study methods: Amplification of reference gene primers was used by the study to estimate nucleated cell counts. Produced via immunoSEQ multiplex PCR; TCRdb's table is partial and in-frame only. V and J calls and clone size follow that table, whereas D and trimming were derived from the DNA. The sample lists roughly 170,000 clones, 60% to 80% occurring once. The data were taken from a study of blood T cell repertoires in COVID-19. Participants were aged roughly 18 to 89 years from about 25 US areas.

Sequencing used PBMCs or T cells enriched from blood (not recorded which). The V call is TRBV9, the J call TRBJ2-3, with 7 bases fitting TRBD1. This sequence was found in a woman aged 45-59 years who had recovered from COVID-19. This CDR3 reads CASNDRDPTDTQYF. The CDR3 region has the DNA TGTGCCAGCAACGACAGGGACCCCACAGATACGCAGTATTTT.